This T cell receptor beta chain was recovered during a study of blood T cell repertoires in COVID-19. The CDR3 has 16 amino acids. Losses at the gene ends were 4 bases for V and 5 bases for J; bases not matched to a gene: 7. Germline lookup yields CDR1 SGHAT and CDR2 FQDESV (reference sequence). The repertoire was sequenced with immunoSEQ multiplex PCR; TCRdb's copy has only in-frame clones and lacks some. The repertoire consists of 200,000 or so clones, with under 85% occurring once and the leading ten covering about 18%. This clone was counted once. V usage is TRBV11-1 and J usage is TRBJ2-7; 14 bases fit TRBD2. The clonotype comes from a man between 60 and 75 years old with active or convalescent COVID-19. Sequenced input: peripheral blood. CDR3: CASSSIGTSGSDEQYF. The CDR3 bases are TGTGCCAGCAGCTCCATAGGGACTAGCGGGAGTGACGAGCAGTACTTC.